The sequence of this TCR beta chain was determined in a study of OX40 agonist ivuxolimab in advanced cancers. V lost 3 bases and J lost 0, with 3 bases in between. CDR3 length: 13 residues. Germline V gene sequence: CDR1 MNHEY, CDR2 SMNVEV (reference sequence). This clone was seen only once. As yet, its antigen is unknown. Other DNA sequences from this sample encode an identical CDR3 as well. TCRdb's copy holds only in-frame clones and misses some; the assay was immunoSEQ multiplex PCR. The table has about 68,000 clones, more than 75% seen once. Drawing of blood for sampling happened at baseline, at cycle 4 day 1, and at cycle 7 day 1. Findings and limits, study-wide: Some patients who did not respond also had low normalized T-cell clonal expansion.

The sequenced sample was CD4+ or CD8+ T cells sorted from blood, obtained in a trial of the OX40 agonist ivuxolimab. This clonotype was sampled from an adult with an advanced solid tumor such as melanoma, head and neck, liver or kidney cancer. V usage is TRBV27 and J usage is TRBJ1-3, with no clear D. The CDR3 nucleotides are TGTGCCAGCAGTTTGAGCTCTGGAAACACCATATATTTT. Amino acid sequence: CASSLSSGNTIYF.